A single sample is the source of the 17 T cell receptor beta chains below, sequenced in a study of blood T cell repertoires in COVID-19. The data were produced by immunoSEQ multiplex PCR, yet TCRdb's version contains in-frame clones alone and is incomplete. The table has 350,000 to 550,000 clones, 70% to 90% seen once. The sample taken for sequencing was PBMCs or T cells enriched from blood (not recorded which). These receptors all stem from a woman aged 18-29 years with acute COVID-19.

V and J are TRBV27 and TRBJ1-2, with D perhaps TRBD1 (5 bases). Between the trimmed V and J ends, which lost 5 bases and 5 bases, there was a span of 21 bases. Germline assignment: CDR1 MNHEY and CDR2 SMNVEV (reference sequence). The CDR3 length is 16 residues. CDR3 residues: CASSPRGWPSEYGYTF. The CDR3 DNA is TGTGCCAGCAGTCCCCGGGGGTGGCCTTCAGAATATGGCTACACCTTC.

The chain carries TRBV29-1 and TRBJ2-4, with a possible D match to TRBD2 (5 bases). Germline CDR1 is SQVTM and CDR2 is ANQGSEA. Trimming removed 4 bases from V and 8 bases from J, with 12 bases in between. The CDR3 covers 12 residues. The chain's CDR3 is CSVGLTTDIQYF. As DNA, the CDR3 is TGCAGCGTTGGACTAACCACTGACATTCAGTACTTC.

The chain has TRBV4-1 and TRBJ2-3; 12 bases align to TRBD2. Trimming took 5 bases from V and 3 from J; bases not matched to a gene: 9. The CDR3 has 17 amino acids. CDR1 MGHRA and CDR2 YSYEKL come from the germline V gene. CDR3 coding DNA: TGCGCCAGCAGCGCACGCTCTAGCGGGGGGGCAACAGATACGCAGTATTTT. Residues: CASSARSSGGATDTQYF.

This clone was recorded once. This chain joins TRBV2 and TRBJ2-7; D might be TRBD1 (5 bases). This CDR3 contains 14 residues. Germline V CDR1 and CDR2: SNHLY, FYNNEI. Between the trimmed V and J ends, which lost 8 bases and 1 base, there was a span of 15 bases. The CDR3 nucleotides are TGTGCCAGCGTCCGGACACTGCTGTCCTACGAGCAGTACTTC. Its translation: CASVRTLLSYEQYF.

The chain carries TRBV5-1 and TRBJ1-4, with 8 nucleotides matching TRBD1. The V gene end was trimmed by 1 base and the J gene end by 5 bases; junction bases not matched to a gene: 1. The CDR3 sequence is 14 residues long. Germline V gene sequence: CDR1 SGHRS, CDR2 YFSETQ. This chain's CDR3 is CASSLTGGNEKLFF. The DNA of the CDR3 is TGCGCCAGCAGCTTGACAGGGGGGAATGAAAAACTGTTTTTT.

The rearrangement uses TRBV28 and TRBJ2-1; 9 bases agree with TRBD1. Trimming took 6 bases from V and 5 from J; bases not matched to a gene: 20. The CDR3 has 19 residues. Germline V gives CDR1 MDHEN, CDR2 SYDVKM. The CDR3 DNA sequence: TGTGCCAGCAGGCCCACCTCGGGACAGGGTGGGGGACCTAACAATGAGCAGTTCTTC. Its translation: CASRPTSGQGGGPNNEQFF.

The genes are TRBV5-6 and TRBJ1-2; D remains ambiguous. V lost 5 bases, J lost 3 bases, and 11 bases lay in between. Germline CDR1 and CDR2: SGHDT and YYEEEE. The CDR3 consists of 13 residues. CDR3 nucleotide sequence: TGTGCCAGCAGTTTTGGGGAGGACTATGGCTACACCTTC. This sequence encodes CASSFGEDYGYTF.

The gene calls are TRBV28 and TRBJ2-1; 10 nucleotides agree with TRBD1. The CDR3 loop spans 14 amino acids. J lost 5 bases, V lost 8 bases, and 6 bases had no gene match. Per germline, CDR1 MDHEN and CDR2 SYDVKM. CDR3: CASGWTGGDNEQFF. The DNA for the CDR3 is TGTGCCAGCGGGTGGACAGGGGGGGACAATGAGCAGTTCTTC.

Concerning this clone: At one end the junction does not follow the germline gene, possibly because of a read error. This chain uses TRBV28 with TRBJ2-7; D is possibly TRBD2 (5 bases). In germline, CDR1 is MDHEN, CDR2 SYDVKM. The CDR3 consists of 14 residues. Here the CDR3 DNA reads TGTGCAAGCAGCTTGAGGGCCAGATTCTACGAGCAGTACTTC. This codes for CASSLRARFYEQYF.

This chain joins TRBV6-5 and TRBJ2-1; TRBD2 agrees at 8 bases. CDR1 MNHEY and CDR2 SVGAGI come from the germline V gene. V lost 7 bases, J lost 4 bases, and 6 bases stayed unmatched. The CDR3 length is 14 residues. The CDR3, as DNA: TGTGCCAGCAACCGAGCGGGGGCGTACAATGAGCAGTTCTTC. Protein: CASNRAGAYNEQFF.

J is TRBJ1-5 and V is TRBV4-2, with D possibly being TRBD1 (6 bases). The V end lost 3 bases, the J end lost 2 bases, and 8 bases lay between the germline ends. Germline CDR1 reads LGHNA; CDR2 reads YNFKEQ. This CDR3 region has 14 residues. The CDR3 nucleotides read TGTGCCAGCAGCCACAGGGGAGGCAATCAGCCCCAGCATTTT. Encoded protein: CASSHRGGNQPQHF.

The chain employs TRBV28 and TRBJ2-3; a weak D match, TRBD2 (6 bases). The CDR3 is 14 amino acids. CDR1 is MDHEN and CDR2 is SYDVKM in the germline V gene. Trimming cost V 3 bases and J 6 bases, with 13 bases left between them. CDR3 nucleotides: TGTGCCAGCAGTTTGGATGGGAGGACCGATACGCAGTATTTT. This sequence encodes CASSLDGRTDTQYF.

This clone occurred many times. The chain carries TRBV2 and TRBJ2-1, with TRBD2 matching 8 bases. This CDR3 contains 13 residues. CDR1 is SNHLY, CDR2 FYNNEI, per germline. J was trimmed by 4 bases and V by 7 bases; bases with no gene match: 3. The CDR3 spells CASKAGVYNEQFF. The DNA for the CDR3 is TGTGCCAGCAAAGCGGGAGTGTACAATGAGCAGTTCTTC.

The CDR3 region has the DNA TGTGCCAGCAGTTACTCGTACAGGGGGGACCAGCCCCAGCATTTT. This sequence encodes CASSYSYRGDQPQHF. This chain joins TRBV6-5 and TRBJ1-5, with 8 bases that match TRBD1. Per germline, CDR1 MNHEY and CDR2 SVGAGI. V gave up 0 bases and J gave up 7 bases; unmatched junction bases: 5. The CDR3 totals 15 residues.

The CDR3 DNA follows: TGTGCCTGGAGTGTACTCCGCGAGCAGTACTTC. It translates to CAWSVLREQYF. The chain couples TRBV30 to TRBJ2-7; D remains unclear. There are 11 residues in the CDR3. Germline V lookup: CDR1 GTSNPN, CDR2 SVGIG (reference sequence). With 0 bases removed from V and 6 bases from J, the gap between germline ends came to 6 bases.

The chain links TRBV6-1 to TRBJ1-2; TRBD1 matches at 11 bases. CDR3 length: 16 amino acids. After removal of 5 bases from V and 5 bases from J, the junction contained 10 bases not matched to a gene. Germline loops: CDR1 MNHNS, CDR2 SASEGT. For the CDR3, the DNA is TGTGCCAGCAGTCAAGGAGACGGACAGGGGGCTTATGGCTACACCTTC. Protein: CASSQGDGQGAYGYTF.

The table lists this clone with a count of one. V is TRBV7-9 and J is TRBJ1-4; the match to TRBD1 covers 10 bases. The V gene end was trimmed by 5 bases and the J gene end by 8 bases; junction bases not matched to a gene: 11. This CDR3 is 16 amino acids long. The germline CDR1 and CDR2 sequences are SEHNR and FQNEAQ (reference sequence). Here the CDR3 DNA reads TGTGCCAGCAGCCCCGGGACAGGGGTCCTGAGGGAAAAACTGTTTTTT. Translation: CASSPGTGVLREKLFF.